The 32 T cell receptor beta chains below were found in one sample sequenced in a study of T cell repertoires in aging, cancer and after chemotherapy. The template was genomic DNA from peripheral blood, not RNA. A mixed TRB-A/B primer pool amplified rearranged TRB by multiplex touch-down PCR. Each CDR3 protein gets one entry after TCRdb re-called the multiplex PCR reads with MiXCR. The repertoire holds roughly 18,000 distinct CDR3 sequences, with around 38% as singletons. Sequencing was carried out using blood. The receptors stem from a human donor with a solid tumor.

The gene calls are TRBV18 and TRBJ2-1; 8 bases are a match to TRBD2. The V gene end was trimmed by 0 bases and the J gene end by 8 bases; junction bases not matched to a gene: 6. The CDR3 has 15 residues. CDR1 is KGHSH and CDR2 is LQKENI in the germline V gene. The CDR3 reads CASSPPSGSFDEQFF. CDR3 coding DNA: TGTGCCAGCTCACCACCGAGCGGGAGTTTCGATGAGCAGTTCTTC.

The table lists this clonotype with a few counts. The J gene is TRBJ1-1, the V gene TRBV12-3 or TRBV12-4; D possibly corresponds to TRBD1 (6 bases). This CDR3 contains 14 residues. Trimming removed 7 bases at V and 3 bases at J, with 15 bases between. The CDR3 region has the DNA TGTGCCAGCATTGGGGGGCGAGGAGACACTGAAGCTTTCTTT. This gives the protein CASIGGRGDTEAFF.

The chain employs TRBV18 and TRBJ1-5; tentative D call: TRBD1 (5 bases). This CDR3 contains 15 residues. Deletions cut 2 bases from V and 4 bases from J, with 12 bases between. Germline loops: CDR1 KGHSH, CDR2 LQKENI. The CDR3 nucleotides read TGTGCCAGCTCACCAACACGGGGGTTTAATCAGCCCCAGCATTTT. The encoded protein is CASSPTRGFNQPQHF.

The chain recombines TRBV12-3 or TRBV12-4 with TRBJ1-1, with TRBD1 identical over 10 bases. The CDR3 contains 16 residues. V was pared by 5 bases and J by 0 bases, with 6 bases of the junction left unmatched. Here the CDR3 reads CASSPGQGGMNTEAFF. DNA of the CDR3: TGTGCCAGCAGTCCCGGACAGGGGGGGATGAACACTGAAGCTTTCTTT.

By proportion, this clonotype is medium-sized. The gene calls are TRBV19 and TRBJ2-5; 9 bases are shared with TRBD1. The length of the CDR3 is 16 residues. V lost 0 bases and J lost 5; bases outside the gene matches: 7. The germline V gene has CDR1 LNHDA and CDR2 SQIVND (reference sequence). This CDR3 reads CASSIDGTGLRETQYF. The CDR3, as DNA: TGTGCCAGTAGTATAGATGGGACAGGGCTTCGGGAGACCCAGTACTTC. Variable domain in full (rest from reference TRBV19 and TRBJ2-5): DGGITQSPKYLFRKEGQNVTLSCEQNLNHDAMYWYRQDPGQGLRLIYYSQIVNDFQKGDIAEGYSVSREKKESFPLTVTSAQKNPTAFYLCASSIDGTGLRETQYFGPGTRLLVL.

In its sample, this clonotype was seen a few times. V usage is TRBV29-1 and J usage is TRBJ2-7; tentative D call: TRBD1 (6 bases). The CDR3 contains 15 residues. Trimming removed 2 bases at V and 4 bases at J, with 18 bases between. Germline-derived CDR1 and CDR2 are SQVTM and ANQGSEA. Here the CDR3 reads CSVEYPAGTQYEQYF. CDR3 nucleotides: TGCAGCGTTGAATACCCCGCCGGGACACAGTACGAGCAGTACTTC.

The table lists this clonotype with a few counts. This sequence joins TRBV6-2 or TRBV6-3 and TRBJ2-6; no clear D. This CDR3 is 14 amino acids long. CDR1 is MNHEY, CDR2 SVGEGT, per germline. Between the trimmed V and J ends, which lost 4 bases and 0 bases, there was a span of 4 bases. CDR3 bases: TGTGCCAGCAGTTTCGTCTCTGGGGCCAACGTCCTGACTTTC. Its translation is CASSFVSGANVLTF.

CDR3 sequence reads: CAGIKLAKNIQYF. The CDR3 nucleotides read TGTGCCGGGATCAAACTAGCCAAAAACATTCAGTACTTC. The V call is TRBV19, the J call TRBJ2-4, with D unclear. The CDR3 spans 13 residues. Germline assignment: CDR1 LNHDA and CDR2 SQIVND (reference sequence). V dropped 11 bases and J dropped 0 bases, with 11 bases sitting between them. Filled out from reference TRBV19 and TRBJ2-4, the complete variable domain reads DGGITQSPKYLFRKEGQNVTLSCEQNLNHDAMYWYRQDPGQGLRLIYYSQIVNDFQKGDIAEGYSVSREKKESFPLTVTSAQKNPTAFYLCAGIKLAKNIQYFGAGTRLSVL.

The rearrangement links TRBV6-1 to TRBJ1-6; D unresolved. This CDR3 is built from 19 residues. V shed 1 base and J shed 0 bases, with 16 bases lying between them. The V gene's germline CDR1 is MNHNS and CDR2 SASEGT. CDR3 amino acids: CASSEEAGFSGSYNSPLHF. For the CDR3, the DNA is TGTGCCAGCAGTGAAGAGGCGGGATTTTCGGGCTCCTATAATTCACCCCTCCACTTT.

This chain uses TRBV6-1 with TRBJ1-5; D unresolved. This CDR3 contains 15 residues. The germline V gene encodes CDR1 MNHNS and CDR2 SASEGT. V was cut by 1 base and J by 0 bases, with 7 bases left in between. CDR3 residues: CASSEGSYSNQPQHF. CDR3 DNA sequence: TGTGCCAGCAGTGAAGGGTCCTATAGCAATCAGCCCCAGCATTTT.

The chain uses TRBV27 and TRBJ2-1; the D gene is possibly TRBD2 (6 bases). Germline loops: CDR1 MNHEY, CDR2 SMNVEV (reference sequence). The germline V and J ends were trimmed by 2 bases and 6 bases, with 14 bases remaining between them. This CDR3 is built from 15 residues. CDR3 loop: CASSLAGVGGNEQFF. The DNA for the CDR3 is TGTGCCAGCAGTTTAGCCGGAGTGGGGGGCAATGAGCAGTTCTTC.

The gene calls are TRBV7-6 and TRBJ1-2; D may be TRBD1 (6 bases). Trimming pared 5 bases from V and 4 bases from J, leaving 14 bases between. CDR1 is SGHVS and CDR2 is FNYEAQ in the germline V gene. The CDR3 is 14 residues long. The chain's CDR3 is CASSRMGGAYGYTF. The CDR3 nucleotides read TGTGCCAGCAGCCGCATGGGGGGGGCCTATGGCTACACCTTC.

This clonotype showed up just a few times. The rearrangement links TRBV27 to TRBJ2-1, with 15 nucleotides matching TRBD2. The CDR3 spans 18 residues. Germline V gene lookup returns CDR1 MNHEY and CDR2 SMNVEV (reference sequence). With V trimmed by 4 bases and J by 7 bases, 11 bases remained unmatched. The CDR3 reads CASSSITGTSGRRNEQFF. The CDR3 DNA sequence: TGTGCCAGCAGTTCAATAACCGGGACTAGCGGGAGGAGGAATGAGCAGTTCTTC.

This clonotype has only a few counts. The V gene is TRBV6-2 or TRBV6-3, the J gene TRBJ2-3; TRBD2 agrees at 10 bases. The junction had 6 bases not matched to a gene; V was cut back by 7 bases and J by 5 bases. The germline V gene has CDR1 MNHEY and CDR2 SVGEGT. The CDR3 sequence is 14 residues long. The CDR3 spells CASTHEREGDTQYF. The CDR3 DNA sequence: TGTGCCAGCACCCATGAGCGGGAGGGAGATACGCAGTATTTT.

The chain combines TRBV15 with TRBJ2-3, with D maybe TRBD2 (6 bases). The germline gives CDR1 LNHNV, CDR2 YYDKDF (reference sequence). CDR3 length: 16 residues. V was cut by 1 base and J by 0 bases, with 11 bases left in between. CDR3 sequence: CATSRGASASTDTQYF. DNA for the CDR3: TGTGCCACCAGCAGAGGGGCTAGCGCGAGCACAGATACGCAGTATTTT.

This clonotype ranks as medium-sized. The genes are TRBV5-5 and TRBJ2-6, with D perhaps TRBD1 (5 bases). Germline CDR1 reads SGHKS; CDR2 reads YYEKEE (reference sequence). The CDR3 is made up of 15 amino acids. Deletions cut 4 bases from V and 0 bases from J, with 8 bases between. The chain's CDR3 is CASSLGASGANVLTF. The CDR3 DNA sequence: TGTGCCAGCAGCCTTGGGGCCTCTGGGGCCAACGTCCTGACTTTC. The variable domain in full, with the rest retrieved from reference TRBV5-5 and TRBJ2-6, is DAGVTQSPTHLIKTRGQQVTLRCSPISGHKSVSWYQQVLGQGPQFIFQYYEKEERGRGNFPDRFSARQFPNYSSELNVNALLLGDSALYLCASSLGASGANVLTFGAGSRLTVL.

The CDR3 sequence is CASSPPGTEEQYF. The CDR3 DNA is TGTGCCAGCTCACCACCGGGGACAGAGGAGCAGTACTTC. The rearrangement links TRBV18 to TRBJ2-7; 7 bases agree with TRBD1. This CDR3 has 13 residues. J was trimmed by 7 bases and V by 0 bases; bases with no gene match: 3. The germline CDR1 and CDR2 sequences are KGHSH and LQKENI.

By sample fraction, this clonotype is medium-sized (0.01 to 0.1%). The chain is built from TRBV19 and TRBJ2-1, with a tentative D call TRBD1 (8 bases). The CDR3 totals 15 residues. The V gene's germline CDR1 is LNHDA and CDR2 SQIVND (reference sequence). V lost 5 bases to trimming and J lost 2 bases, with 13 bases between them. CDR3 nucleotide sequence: TGTGCCAGTAGTCTACAGGGGGGGGCCTACAATGAGCAGTTCTTC. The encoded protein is CASSLQGGAYNEQFF.

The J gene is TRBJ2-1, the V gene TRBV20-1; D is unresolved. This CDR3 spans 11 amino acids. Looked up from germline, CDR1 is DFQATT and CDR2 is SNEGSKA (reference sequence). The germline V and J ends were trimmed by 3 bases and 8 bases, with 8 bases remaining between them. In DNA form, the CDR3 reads TGCAGTGCTAGGCTACTCGATGAGCAGTTCTTC. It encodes CSARLLDEQFF.

The CDR3 DNA sequence: TGTGCCAGCAGTTTGGACCAAGGGCAGGGGGCGCTTACCTTC. This translates into CASSLDQGQGALTF. This sequence joins TRBV6-5 and TRBJ1-2, with 8 bases fitting TRBD1. The V and J ends lost 4 bases and 14 bases, in that order; junction bases with no gene match: 15. This CDR3 region has 14 residues. CDR1 is MNHEY and CDR2 is SVGAGI in the germline V gene.

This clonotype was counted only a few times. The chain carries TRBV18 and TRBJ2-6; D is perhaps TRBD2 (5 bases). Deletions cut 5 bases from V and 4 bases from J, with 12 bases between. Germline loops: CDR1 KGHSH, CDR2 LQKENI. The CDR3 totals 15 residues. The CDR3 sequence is CASSYKGEGANVLTF. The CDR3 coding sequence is TGTGCCAGCTCATACAAGGGAGAAGGGGCCAACGTCCTGACTTTC.

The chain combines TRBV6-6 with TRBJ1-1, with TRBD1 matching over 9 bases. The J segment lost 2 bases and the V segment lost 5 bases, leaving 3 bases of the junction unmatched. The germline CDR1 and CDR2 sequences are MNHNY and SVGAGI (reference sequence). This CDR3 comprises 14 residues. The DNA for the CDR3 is TGTGCCAGCAGTAAACAGGGGGCAAACACTGAAGCTTTCTTT. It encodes CASSKQGANTEAFF.

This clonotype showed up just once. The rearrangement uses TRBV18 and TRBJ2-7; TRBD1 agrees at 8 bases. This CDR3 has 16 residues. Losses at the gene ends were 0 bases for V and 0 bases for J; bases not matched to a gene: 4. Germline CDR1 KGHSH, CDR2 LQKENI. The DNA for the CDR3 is TGTGCCAGCTCACCACCGACAGGGGCCGGCTCCTACGAGCAGTACTTC. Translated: CASSPPTGAGSYEQYF.

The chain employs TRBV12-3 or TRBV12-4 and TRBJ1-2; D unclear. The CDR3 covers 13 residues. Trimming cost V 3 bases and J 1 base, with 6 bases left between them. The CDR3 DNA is TGTGCCAGCAGTTTGAGTTTTAACTATGGCTACACCTTC. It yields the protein CASSLSFNYGYTF.

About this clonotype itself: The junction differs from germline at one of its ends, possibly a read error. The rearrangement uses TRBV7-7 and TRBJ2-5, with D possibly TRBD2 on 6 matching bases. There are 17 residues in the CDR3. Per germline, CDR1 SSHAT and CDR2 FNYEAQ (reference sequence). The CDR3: CASSLAAGIVNQETQYF. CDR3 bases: TGTGCTAGCAGCTTAGCCGCGGGGATCGTTAATCAAGAGACCCAGTACTTC.

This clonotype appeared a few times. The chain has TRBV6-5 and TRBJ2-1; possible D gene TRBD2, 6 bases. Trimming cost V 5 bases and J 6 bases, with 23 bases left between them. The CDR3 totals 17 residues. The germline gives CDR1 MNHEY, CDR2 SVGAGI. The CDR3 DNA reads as TGTGCCAGCAGTCCCTCTCTTGGAGCGGGTTTAGGCAATGAGCAGTTCTTC. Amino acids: CASSPSLGAGLGNEQFF.

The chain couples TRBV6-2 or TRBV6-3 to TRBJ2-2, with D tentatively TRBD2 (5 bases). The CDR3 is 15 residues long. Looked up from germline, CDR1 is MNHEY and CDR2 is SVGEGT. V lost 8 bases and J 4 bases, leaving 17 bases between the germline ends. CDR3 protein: CASFRPEAGTGELFF. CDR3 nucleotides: TGTGCCAGCTTCCGTCCGGAGGCCGGCACCGGGGAGCTGTTTTTT.

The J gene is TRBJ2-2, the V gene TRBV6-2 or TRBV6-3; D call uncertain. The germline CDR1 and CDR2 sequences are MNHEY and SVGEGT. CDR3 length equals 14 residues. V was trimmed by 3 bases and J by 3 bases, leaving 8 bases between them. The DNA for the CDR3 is TGTGCCAGCAGTTATGCCTCGGACACCGGGGAGCTGTTTTTT. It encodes CASSYASDTGELFF.

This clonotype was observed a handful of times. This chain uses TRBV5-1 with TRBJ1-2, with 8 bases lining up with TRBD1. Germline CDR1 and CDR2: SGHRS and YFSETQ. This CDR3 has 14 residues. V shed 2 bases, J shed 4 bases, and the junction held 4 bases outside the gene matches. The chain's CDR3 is CASSLGGTGYGYTF. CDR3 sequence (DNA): TGCGCCAGCAGCTTAGGGGGGACAGGCTATGGCTACACCTTC.

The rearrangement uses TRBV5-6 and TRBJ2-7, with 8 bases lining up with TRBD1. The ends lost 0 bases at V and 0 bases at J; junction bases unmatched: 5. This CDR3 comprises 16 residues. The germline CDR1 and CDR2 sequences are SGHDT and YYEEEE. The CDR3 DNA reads TGTGCCAGCAGCTTGGCCAAGCAGGGGGCCTCCTACGAGCAGTACTTC. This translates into CASSLAKQGASYEQYF.

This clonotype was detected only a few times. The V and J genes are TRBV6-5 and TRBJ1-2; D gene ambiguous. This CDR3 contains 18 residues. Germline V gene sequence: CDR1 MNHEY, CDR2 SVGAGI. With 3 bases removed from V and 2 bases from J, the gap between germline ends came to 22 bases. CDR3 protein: CASSYQPPHSADNYGYTF. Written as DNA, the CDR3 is TGTGCCAGCAGTTATCAGCCCCCTCATTCTGCAGACAACTATGGCTACACCTTC.

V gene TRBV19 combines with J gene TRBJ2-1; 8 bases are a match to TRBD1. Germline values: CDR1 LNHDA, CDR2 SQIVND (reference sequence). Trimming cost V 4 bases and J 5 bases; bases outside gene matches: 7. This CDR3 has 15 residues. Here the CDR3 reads CASSTGQGPDNEQFF. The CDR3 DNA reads TGTGCCAGTAGTACCGGACAGGGTCCAGACAATGAGCAGTTCTTC.